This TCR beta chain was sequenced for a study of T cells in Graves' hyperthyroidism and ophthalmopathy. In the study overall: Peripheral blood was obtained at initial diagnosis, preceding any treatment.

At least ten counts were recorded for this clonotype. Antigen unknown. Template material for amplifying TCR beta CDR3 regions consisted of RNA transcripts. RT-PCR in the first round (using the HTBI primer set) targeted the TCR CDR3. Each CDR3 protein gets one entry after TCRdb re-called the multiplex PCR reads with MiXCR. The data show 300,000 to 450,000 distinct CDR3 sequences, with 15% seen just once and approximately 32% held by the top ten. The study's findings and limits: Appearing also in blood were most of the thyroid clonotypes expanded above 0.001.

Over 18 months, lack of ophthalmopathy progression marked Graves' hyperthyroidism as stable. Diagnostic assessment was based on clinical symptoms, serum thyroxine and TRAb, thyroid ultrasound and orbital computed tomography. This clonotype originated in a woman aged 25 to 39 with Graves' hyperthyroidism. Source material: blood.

CDR3 sequence (DNA): TGTGCCAGCCGTTTACAGGTAGCCAAAAACATTCAGTACTTC. It specifies CASRLQVAKNIQYF. V is TRBV6-1 and J is TRBJ2-4, with a tentative D call TRBD1 (5 bases). Trimming pared 8 bases from V and 0 bases from J, leaving 11 bases between. Germline-derived CDR1 and CDR2 are MNHNS and SASEGT. CDR3 length: 14 amino acids.